This entry describes one T cell receptor beta chain. Its specificity is not known. Use of 60 Vbeta and 13 Jbeta primers characterized the PCR. Data came from immunoSEQ multiplex PCR; TCRdb stores just in-frame clones and leaves some out. Among roughly 140,000 clones listed, over 75% were seen once. From germline, CDR1 is SGHNT and CDR2 YYREEE (reference sequence). The germline V and J ends were trimmed by 2 bases and 2 bases, with 11 bases remaining between them. The CDR3 has 14 amino acids. These data originate in a study of cytomegalovirus exposure and HLA in healthy donors. The study, taken as a whole, reports: An analysis that came later showed most CMV-associated TCR beta chains appearing HLA-restricted. Reports showed the classifier diagnosing cytomegalovirus status with high specificity and sensitivity. According to the study, 180 or so TCR beta chains were cytomegalovirus-associated. Exclusion applied to some V segments, including TRBV6-2 and TRBV6-3, as they were indistinguishable.

V and J are TRBV5-4 and TRBJ2-7; D possibly corresponds to TRBD2 (6 bases). Sequencing used PBMCs. The sequence was obtained from a man aged 30 to 45 in good health and CMV-seropositive. In nucleotides, the CDR3 is TGTGCCAGCAGCTTTCGGGGCGGGACCTACGAGCAGTACTTC. This translates into CASSFRGGTYEQYF.